Detailed here is one T cell receptor beta chain. The target antigen is unknown. The CDR3 covers 12 residues. Combining a sample-barcoded 5' primer with a J-beta primer mix, a second PCR ran for about 7 to 11 cycles. Each cDNA molecule carried a tag from a template-switch adaptor that contained 12 random nucleotides. MiXCR, applied by TCRdb to the 5' RACE reads, yields one record per CDR3 protein. This sample has around 1.7 million distinct CDR3 sequences, with approximately 30% found just once. This entry is derived from a study of blood T cells in healthy people across ages. Study-wide findings and caveats: TCR beta diversity per million T cells fell roughly linearly with age.

Total RNA was isolated from each sample in quantities of at least 5 micrograms. The genes are TRBV12-3 or TRBV12-4 and TRBJ2-1; D remains unclear. The end of the DNA is better explained by TRBJ2-7, so the J call may be wrong. The source material was blood. The TCR originated in a woman younger than 45 in good health. CDR3 DNA sequence: TGTGCCAGCAGTTTTTATCCCAATGAGCAGTACTTC. Amino acids: CASSFYPNEQYF.